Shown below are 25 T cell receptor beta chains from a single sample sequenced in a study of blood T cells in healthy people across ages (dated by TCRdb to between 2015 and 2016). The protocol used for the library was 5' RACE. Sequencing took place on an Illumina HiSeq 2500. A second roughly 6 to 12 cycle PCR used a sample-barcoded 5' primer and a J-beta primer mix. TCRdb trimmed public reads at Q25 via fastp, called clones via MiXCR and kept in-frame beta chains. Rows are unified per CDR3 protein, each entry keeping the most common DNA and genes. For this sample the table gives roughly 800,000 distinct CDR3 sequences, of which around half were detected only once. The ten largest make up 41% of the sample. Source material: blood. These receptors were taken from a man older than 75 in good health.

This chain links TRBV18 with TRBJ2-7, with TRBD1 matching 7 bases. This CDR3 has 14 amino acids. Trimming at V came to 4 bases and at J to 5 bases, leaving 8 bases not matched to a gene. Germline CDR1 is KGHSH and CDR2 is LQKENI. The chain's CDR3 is CASSQTGAKDEQYF. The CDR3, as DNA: TGTGCCAGCTCACAAACAGGGGCCAAGGACGAGCAGTACTTC.

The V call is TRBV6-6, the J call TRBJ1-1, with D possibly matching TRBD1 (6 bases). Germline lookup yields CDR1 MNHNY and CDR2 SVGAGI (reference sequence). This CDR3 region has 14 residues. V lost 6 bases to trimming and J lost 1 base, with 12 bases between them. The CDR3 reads CASRPGHRNTEAFF. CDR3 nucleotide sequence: TGTGCCAGCAGGCCGGGACACAGGAACACTGAAGCTTTCTTT.

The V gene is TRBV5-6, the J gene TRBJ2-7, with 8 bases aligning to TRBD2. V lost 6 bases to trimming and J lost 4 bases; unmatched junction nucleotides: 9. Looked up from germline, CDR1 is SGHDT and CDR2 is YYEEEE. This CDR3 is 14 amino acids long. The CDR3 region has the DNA TGTGCCAGCATGGGACTAGGCATATCATACGAGCAGTACTTC. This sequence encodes CASMGLGISYEQYF.

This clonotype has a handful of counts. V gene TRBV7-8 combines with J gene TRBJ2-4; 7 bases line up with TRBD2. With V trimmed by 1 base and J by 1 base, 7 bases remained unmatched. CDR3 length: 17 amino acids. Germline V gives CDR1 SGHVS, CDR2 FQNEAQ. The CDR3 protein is CASSLVRGGNAKNIQYF. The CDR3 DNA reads TGTGCCAGCAGCTTAGTTCGGGGAGGGAACGCCAAAAACATTCAGTACTTC.

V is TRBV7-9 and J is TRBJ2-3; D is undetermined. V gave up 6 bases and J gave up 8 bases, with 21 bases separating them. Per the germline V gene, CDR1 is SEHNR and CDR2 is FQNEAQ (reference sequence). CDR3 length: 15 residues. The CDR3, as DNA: TGTGCCAGCAGTCCCGTCGGACCCCGCCTTCTTACGCAGTATTTT. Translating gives CASSPVGPRLLTQYF.

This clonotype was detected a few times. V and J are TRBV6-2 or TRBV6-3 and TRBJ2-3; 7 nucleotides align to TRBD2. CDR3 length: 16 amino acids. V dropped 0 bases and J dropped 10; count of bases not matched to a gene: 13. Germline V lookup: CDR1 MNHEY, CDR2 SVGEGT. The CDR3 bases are TGTGCCAGCAGTTACTCTTCTGGGAGGGCCGTCGGGGCGCAGTATTTT. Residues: CASSYSSGRAVGAQYF.

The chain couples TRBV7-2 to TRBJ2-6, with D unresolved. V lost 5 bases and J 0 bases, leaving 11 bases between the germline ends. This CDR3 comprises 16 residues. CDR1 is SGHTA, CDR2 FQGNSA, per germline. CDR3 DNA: TGTGCCAGCAGCCCCCAAAGGTTCTCTGGGGCCAACGTCCTGACTTTC. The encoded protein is CASSPQRFSGANVLTF.

The CDR3 region is CATSDTSGRRPNTGELFF. Here the CDR3 DNA reads TGTGCCACCAGTGACACCAGCGGGAGAAGGCCCAACACCGGGGAGCTGTTTTTT. V is TRBV24-1 and J is TRBJ2-2, with 8 bases matching TRBD2. Trimming cost V 4 bases and J 2 bases; bases outside gene matches: 11. The germline gives CDR1 KGHDR, CDR2 SFDVKD. The CDR3 extends over 18 amino acids.

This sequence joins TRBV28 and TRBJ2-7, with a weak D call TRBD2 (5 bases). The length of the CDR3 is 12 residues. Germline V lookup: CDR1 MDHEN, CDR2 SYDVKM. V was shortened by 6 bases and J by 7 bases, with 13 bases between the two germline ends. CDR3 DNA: TGTGCCAGCAGGGACTCCTACAATGAGCAGTACTTC. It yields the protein CASRDSYNEQYF.

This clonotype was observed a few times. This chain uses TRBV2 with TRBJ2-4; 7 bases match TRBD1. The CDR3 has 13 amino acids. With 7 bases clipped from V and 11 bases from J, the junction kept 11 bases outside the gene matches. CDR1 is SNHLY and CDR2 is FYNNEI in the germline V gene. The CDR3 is CASKGAEIGVQYF. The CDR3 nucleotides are TGTGCCAGCAAGGGGGCGGAGATCGGCGTTCAGTACTTC.

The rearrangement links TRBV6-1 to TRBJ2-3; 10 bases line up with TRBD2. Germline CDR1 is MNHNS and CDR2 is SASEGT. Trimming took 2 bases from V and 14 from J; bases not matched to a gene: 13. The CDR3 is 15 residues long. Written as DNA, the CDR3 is TGTGCCAGCAGTGAAACTCTAGCGGGAGCCAGATACGCGTATTTT. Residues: CASSETLAGARYAYF.

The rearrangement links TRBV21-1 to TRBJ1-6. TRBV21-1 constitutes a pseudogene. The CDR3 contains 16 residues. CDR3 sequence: CASSNSRTQINSPLHF. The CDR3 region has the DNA TGTGCCAGCAGCAATTCCAGGACGCAGATTAATTCACCCCTCCACTTT.

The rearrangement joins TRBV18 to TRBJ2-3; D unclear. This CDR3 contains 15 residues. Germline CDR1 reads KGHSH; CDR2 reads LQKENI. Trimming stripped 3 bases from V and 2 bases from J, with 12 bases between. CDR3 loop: CASSPPSTSTDTQYF. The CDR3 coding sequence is TGTGCCAGCTCACCTCCGTCGACGTCCACAGATACGCAGTATTTT.

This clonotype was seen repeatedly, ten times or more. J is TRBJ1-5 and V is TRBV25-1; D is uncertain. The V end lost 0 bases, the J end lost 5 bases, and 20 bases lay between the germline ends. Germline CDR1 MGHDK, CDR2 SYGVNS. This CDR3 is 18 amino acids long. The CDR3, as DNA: TGTGCCAGCAGTGAATATGCCCTGACGACGGAGGGCGATCAGCCCCAGCATTTT. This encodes CASSEYALTTEGDQPQHF.

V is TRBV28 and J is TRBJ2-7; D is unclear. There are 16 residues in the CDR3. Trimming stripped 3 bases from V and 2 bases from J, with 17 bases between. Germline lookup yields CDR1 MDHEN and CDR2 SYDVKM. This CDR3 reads CASSFPPGRSTYEQYF. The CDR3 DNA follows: TGTGCCAGCAGTTTCCCCCCAGGCAGGAGTACCTACGAGCAGTACTTC.

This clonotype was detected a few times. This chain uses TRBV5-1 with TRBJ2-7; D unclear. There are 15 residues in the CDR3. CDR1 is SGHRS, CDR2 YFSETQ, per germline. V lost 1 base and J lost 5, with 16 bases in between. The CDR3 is CASSLIGVGPNEQYF. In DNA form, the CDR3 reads TGCGCCAGCAGCTTGATAGGCGTCGGCCCCAACGAGCAGTACTTC.

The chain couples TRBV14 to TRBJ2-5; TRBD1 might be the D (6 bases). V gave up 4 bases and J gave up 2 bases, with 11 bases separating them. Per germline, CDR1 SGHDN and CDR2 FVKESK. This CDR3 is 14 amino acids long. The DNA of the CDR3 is TGTGCCAGCAGCCGAAAGGGGGTTCAAGAGACCCAGTACTTC. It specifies CASSRKGVQETQYF. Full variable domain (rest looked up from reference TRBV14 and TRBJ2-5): EAGVTQFPSHSVIEKGQTVTLRCDPISGHDNLYWYRRVMGKEIKFLLHFVKESKQDESGMPNNRFLAERTGGTYSTLKVQPAELEDSGVYFCASSRKGVQETQYFGPGTRLLVL.

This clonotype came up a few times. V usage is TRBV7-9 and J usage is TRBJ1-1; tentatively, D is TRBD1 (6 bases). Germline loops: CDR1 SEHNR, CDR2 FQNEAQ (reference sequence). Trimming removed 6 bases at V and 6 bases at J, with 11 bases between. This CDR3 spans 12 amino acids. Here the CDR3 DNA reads TGTGCCAGCAGATCACAGGGATCTGAAGCTTTCTTT. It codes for CASRSQGSEAFF.

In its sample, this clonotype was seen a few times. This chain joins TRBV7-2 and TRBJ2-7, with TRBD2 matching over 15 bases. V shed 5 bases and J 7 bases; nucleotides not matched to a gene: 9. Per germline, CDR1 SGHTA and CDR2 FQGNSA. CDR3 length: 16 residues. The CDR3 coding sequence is TGTGCCAGCAGCCCAATCTGGACTAGCGGGAGGGGAGAGCAGTACTTC. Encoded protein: CASSPIWTSGRGEQYF.

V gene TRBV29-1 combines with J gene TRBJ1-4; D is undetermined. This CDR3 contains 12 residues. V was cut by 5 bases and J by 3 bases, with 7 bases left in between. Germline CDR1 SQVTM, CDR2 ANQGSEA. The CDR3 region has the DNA TGCAGCGTTTACGGGCCTAATGAAAAACTGTTTTTT. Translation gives CSVYGPNEKLFF.

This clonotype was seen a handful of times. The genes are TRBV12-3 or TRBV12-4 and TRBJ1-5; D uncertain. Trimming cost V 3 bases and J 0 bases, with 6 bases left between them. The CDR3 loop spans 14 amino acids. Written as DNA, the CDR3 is TGTGCCAGCAGTTTGGTAGATAGCAATCAGCCCCAGCATTTT. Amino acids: CASSLVDSNQPQHF.

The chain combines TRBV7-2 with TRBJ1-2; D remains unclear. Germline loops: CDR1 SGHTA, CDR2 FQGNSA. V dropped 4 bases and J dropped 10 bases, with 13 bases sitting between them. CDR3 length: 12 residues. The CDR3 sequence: CASSSRQWDYTF. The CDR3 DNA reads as TGTGCCAGCAGCTCACGGCAATGGGACTACACCTTC. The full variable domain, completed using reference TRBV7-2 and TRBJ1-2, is GAGVSQSPSNKVTEKGKDVELRCDPISGHTALYWYRQSLGQGLEFLIYFQGNSAPDKSGLPSDRFSAERTGGSVSTLTIQRTQQEDSAVYLCASSSRQWDYTFGSGTRLTVV.

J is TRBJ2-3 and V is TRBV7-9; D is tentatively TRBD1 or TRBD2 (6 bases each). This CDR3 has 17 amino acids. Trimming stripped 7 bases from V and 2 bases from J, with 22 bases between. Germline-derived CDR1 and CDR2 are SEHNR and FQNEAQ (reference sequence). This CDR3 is CASTLVVWGALTDTQYF. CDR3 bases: TGTGCCAGCACCCTAGTGGTTTGGGGGGCACTCACAGATACGCAGTATTTT.

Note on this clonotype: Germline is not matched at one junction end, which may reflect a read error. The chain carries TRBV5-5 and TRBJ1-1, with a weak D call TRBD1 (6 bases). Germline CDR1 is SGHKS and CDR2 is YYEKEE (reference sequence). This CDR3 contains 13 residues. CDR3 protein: CASRLEGVGEAFF. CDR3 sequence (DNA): TGCGCCAGCAGACTGGAGGGGGTAGGTGAAGCTTTCTTT.

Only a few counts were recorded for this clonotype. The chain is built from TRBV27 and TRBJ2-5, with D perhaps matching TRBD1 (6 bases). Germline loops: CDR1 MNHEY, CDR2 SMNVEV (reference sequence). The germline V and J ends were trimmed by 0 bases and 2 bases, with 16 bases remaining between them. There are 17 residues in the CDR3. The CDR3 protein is CASSLSPPTGVQETQYF. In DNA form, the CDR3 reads TGTGCCAGCAGTTTATCGCCCCCGACAGGCGTACAAGAGACCCAGTACTTC.